Listed below are T cell receptor beta chains from one sample, sequenced in a study of T cell responses to AZD1222 COVID-19 vaccine. Generated by immunoSEQ multiplex PCR, the TCRdb table keeps only in-frame clones and is missing some. This sample has 100,000 to 150,000 clones, with around 87% found just once. The sequencing used peripheral blood, collected on day 0 of AZD1222 vaccination. The receptors derive from an adult in good health. Both conserved end residues are part of each CDR3. D genes are given only for firm matches. Clone size is stated in some rows and not others, as once, few, many or a class when expanded.

size: -; D: -; V: TRBV6-5; J: TRBJ1-3; DNA: TGTGCCAGCAGTTACAGTGCTTCCTCTGGAAACACCATATATTTT; CDR3: CASSYSASSGNTIYF
size: -; D: -; V: TRBV7-9; J: TRBJ2-1; DNA: TGTGCCAGCAGCTTAGTCCACTGGGAGCAGTTCTTC; CDR3: CASSLVHWEQFF
size: once; D: -; V: TRBV15; J: TRBJ1-2; DNA: TGTGCCACCTCTCTAGGGGGGGCTAACTATGGCTACACCTTC; CDR3: CATSLGGANYGYTF
size: -; D: TRBD1; V: TRBV27; J: TRBJ1-2; DNA: TGTGCCAGCCGACGGACAGGGGGCCTTTATGGCTACACCTTC; CDR3: CASRRTGGLYGYTF
size: once; D: -; V: TRBV19; J: TRBJ1-1; DNA: TGTGCCAGTAGTATAGTTTCTGGGGCAGGTGAAGCTTTCTTT; CDR3: CASSIVSGAGEAFF
size: -; D: TRBD2; V: TRBV4-3; J: TRBJ2-1; DNA: TGCGCCAGCAGCCGGGCCCCGGGACTAGCGGACGGTGAGCAGTTCTTC; CDR3: CASSRAPGLADGEQFF
size: -; D: TRBD1; V: TRBV2; J: TRBJ1-2; DNA: TGTGCCAGCAGAATAACAGGGGATCCTGGCTACACCTTC; CDR3: CASRITGDPGYTF
size: -; D: -; V: TRBV18; J: TRBJ1-4; DNA: TGTGCCAGCTCACCCGAACCCGGGGGAAAGGAAAAACTGTTTTTT; CDR3: CASSPEPGGKEKLFF
size: -; D: TRBD1; V: TRBV7-2; J: TRBJ2-5; DNA: TGTGCCAGCAGCTTGACAGGGGGCGAGGGGGAGACCCAGTACTTC; CDR3: CASSLTGGEGETQYF
size: -; D: -; V: TRBV18; J: TRBJ1-4; DNA: TGTGCCAGCTCACCCTCAAGATCAGGGGCAACTAATGAAAAACTGTTTTTT; CDR3: CASSPSRSGATNEKLFF
size: -; D: -; V: TRBV6-5; J: TRBJ1-2; DNA: TGTGCCAGCAGCTCCTCGGGTGGGAACTATGGCTACACCTTC; CDR3: CASSSSGGNYGYTF
size: -; D: -; V: TRBV6-5; J: TRBJ1-5; DNA: TGTGCCAGCGGCATGGGCCAAGGGAAGCAGCCCCAGCATTTT; CDR3: CASGMGQGKQPQHF
size: once; D: TRBD1; V: TRBV4-2; J: TRBJ1-2; DNA: TGTGCCAGCAGCCAAGATAAGGGGGCCCACTATGGCTACACCTTC; CDR3: CASSQDKGAHYGYTF
size: -; D: TRBD2; V: TRBV7-2; J: TRBJ2-7; DNA: TGTGCCAGCAGCGGGGGACTAGCGTTCTACGAGCAGTACTTC; CDR3: CASSGGLAFYEQYF
size: -; D: TRBD1; V: TRBV28; J: TRBJ2-2; DNA: TGTGCCAGCAGTCTCTCCGGGACAGGGTTCACCGGGGAGCTGTTTTTT; CDR3: CASSLSGTGFTGELFF
size: -; D: -; V: TRBV7-3; J: TRBJ1-6; DNA: TGTGCCAGCAGCCGGGCAGGGCATAATTCACCCCTCCACTTT; CDR3: CASSRAGHNSPLHF